These 10 T cell receptor beta chains came from one sample sequenced in a study of T cells in Graves' hyperthyroidism and ophthalmopathy. The CDR3 regions of TCR beta were amplified from RNA transcripts. A set of HTBI primers served as the primers for a first-round RT-PCR of the TCR CDR3. TCRdb re-called the multiplex PCR reads through MiXCR, storing one row per CDR3 protein. The table includes under 400,000 distinct CDR3 sequences, around 16% detected once. The sequenced sample consisted of blood. Receptors originate from a man under 40 with Graves' hyperthyroidism.

This clonotype was counted between two and nine times. The genes are TRBV24-1 and TRBJ2-2; 7 positions match TRBD1. Per the germline V gene, CDR1 is KGHDR and CDR2 is SFDVKD. J gave up 3 bases and V 4 bases, and 4 bases lay outside the gene matches. This CDR3 contains 15 residues. CDR3 sequence reads: CATSEGGQHTGELFF. The CDR3 nucleotides read TGTGCCACCAGTGAAGGGGGACAGCACACCGGGGAGCTGTTTTTT.

V is TRBV27 and J is TRBJ1-5; D is possibly TRBD1 (5 bases). The CDR3 loop spans 14 amino acids. Per the germline V gene, CDR1 is MNHEY and CDR2 is SMNVEV (reference sequence). Trimming removed 2 bases from V and 9 bases from J, with 14 bases in between. DNA for the CDR3: TGTGCCAGCAGTTTACAGGGACTCAAACGGCCCCAGCATTTT. Translating gives CASSLQGLKRPQHF.

This clonotype has a handful of counts. This chain connects TRBV29-1 to TRBJ2-1; D unclear. From germline, CDR1 is SQVTM and CDR2 ANQGSEA. The CDR3 runs 13 residues. The V gene lost 6 bases and the J gene lost 2 bases, with 11 bases spanning the gap. CDR3 sequence (DNA): TGCAGCGTCCGCCTACCTACCTACAATGAGCAGTTCTTC. This codes for CSVRLPTYNEQFF.

This clonotype was seen ten or more times. CDR3 residues: CASSTEARVDTEAFF. The CDR3 bases are TGCGCCAGCAGCACAGAGGCCCGAGTGGACACTGAAGCTTTCTTT. V gene TRBV5-1 combines with J gene TRBJ1-1; D ambiguous. CDR1 and CDR2 (germline): SGHRS, YFSETQ. This CDR3 is built from 15 residues. The V and J ends lost 4 bases and 3 bases respectively, with 16 bases between them. The complete variable domain, with remaining parts taken from reference TRBV5-1 and TRBJ1-1, reads KAGVTQTPRYLIKTRGQQVTLSCSPISGHRSVSWYQQTPGQGLQFLFEYFSETQRNKGNFPGRFSGRQFSNSRSEMNVSTLELGDSALYLCASSTEARVDTEAFFGQGTRLTVV.

In its sample, this clonotype was seen a few times. The CDR3 sequence: CASSFSSSPYNEQFF. DNA of the CDR3: TGTGCCAGCAGTTTCTCCAGCTCGCCCTACAATGAGCAGTTCTTC. This sequence joins TRBV27 and TRBJ2-1; no clear D gene. CDR3 length equals 15 residues. Trimming removed 3 bases at V and 2 bases at J, with 11 bases between. CDR1 and CDR2 (germline): MNHEY, SMNVEV (reference sequence).

About this clonotype itself: A clone one base away is much larger, so this may be a read error. The V call is TRBV6-1, the J call TRBJ2-1; 16 bases agree with TRBD2. Trimming at V came to 3 bases and at J to 4 bases, leaving 12 bases not matched to a gene. This CDR3 comprises 20 residues. The V gene's germline CDR1 is MNHNS and CDR2 SASEGT. This chain's CDR3 is CASSDRGTSGRALTYNEQFF. The CDR3 DNA reads TGTGCCAGCAGTGATAGGGGGACTAGCGGGAGGGCCCTTACGTACAATGAGCAGTTCTTC.

The gene calls are TRBV18 and TRBJ2-7; TRBD1 matches at 7 bases. The germline CDR1 and CDR2 sequences are KGHSH and LQKENI. The CDR3 extends over 14 amino acids. V shed 2 bases and J 6 bases; nucleotides not matched to a gene: 7. CDR3 region: CASSPTGTAVEQYF. In DNA form, the CDR3 reads TGTGCCAGCTCACCAACCGGGACAGCCGTCGAGCAGTACTTC.

V gene TRBV18 combines with J gene TRBJ1-4; possible D gene TRBD1, 6 bases. CDR1 and CDR2 (germline): KGHSH, LQKENI. The V and J ends lost 8 bases and 6 bases respectively, with 13 bases between them. The CDR3 has 13 residues. CDR3 nucleotides: TGTGCCAGCCGGGACAACGGTTATGAAAAACTGTTTTTT. Its translation: CASRDNGYEKLFF.

This clonotype came up many times. The V and J genes are TRBV7-2 and TRBJ2-3; tentatively, D is TRBD1 (6 bases). V lost 4 bases to trimming and J lost 1 base, with 18 bases between them. This CDR3 is 17 amino acids long. CDR1 is SGHTA, CDR2 FQGNSA, per germline. The CDR3 DNA reads as TGTGCCAGCAGCTATACAGGGAGTTCGTGGGGCACAGATACGCAGTATTTT. Its translation: CASSYTGSSWGTDTQYF.

This clonotype has a count of ten or more. The gene calls are TRBV20-1 and TRBJ2-3; no clear D gene. V dropped 6 bases and J dropped 2 bases, with 12 bases sitting between them. CDR3 length equals 13 residues. Germline V lookup: CDR1 DFQATT, CDR2 SNEGSKA (reference sequence). The CDR3, as DNA: TGCAGTGCAGCACGACAAACCACAGATACGCAGTATTTT. The encoded protein is CSAARQTTDTQYF.